This T cell receptor (beta chain) was captured by sequencing in a study of beta chain features in type 1 diabetes. Study-wide results and limits: A definitive answer on HLA type influencing TCRB rearrangement was not reached here.

Isolated RNA was reverse transcribed in full, so expressed TCRB transcripts were sequenced. TCRdb's copy holds only in-frame clones and misses some; the assay was immunoSEQ multiplex PCR. The sample yields approximately 160,000 clones, 7.5% to 9.5% seen once. Notes on this clone: The antigen remains undetermined.

Post-sort purity exceeded 95% for all sorted populations. V shed 3 bases and J shed 0 bases, with 10 bases lying between them. CDR1 is SGHRS, CDR2 YFSETQ, per germline. The CDR3 covers 15 residues. The chain recombines TRBV5-1 with TRBJ2-1, with D perhaps matching TRBD1 (5 bases). The TCR sequence derives from a woman between 18 and 29 years old in good health. Sequencing used central memory CD4+ T cells from blood. The CDR3: CASSSGHSSYNEQFF. CDR3 sequence (DNA): TGCGCCAGCAGCTCCGGACACAGCTCCTACAATGAGCAGTTCTTC.